The 32 T cell receptor beta chains in this list originate from one sample, sequenced in a study of T cells in Graves' hyperthyroidism and ophthalmopathy. RNA transcripts gave rise to amplified TCR beta CDR3 regions. First-round RT-PCR of the TCR CDR3 relied on the HTBI primer set. One entry per CDR3 protein results from TCRdb running MiXCR on the multiplex PCR reads. The sample shows nearly 600,000 distinct CDR3 sequences, 13% to 15% of them seen only once. Sequencing was performed on blood. These receptors all stem from a woman younger than 30 with Graves' ophthalmopathy.

This clonotype was picked up many times. The CDR3 sequence is CSATPFRDPYEQYF. As DNA, the CDR3 is TGCAGTGCCACCCCATTCCGGGACCCCTACGAGCAGTACTTC. The rearrangement uses TRBV20-1 and TRBJ2-7, with D perhaps matching TRBD1 or TRBD2 (5 bases each). CDR1 DFQATT and CDR2 SNEGSKA come from the germline V gene (reference sequence). The CDR3 runs 14 residues. V dropped 6 bases and J dropped 2 bases, with 17 bases sitting between them.

This chain connects TRBV10-2 to TRBJ2-7; 11 bases match TRBD2. This CDR3 comprises 15 residues. The V and J ends lost 2 bases and 3 bases, in that order; junction bases with no gene match: 3. Germline V lookup: CDR1 WSHSY, CDR2 SAAADI. The CDR3, as DNA: TGCGCCAGCAGTGAGAAACTAGCGGGGGACTACGAGCAGTACTTC. Amino acid sequence: CASSEKLAGDYEQYF.

This clonotype was recorded at least ten times. The V gene is TRBV7-9, the J gene TRBJ2-7, with TRBD1 matching over 8 bases. CDR1 SEHNR and CDR2 FQNEAQ come from the germline V gene (reference sequence). V gave up 5 bases and J gave up 4 bases; unmatched junction bases: 10. CDR3 length equals 15 residues. The CDR3 DNA is TGTGCCAGCAGCCTATTTGACAGGGGCGGGTACGAGCAGTACTTC. Amino acids: CASSLFDRGGYEQYF.

This clonotype was recorded at least ten times. The chain carries TRBV27 and TRBJ2-1; 7 bases line up with TRBD2. There are 16 residues in the CDR3. V trimming: 2 bases; J trimming: 5 bases; junction bases outside the gene matches: 9. CDR1 MNHEY and CDR2 SMNVEV come from the germline V gene (reference sequence). The CDR3 loop is CASSLVSGGRDNEQFF. In DNA, the CDR3 is TGTGCCAGCAGTTTAGTATCGGGAGGTAGGGACAATGAGCAGTTCTTC.

In this sample, this clonotype turned up many times. The chain recombines TRBV4-1 with TRBJ2-7; tentative D call: TRBD2 (6 bases). The V end was cut by 0 bases, the J end by 3 bases, with 18 bases between. The germline gives CDR1 MGHRA, CDR2 YSYEKL. The CDR3 extends over 17 amino acids. DNA of the CDR3: TGCGCCAGCAGCCAAGATAAGTGGGGGGAAGGCGTCTACGAGCAGTACTTC. Translation: CASSQDKWGEGVYEQYF.

Note on this clonotype: Since a much larger clone is just one base distant, this may be a read error. The V and J genes are TRBV3-1 and TRBJ1-5; D uncertain. CDR1 LGHDT and CDR2 YNNKEL come from the germline V gene (reference sequence). The CDR3 covers 15 residues. This CDR3 is CANSFWSGQNQPQHF. CDR3 DNA: TGTGCCAACAGCTTCTGGTCCGGGCAAAATCAGCCCCAGCATTTT.

This clonotype occurred many times. The chain has TRBV5-5 and TRBJ2-7; the match to TRBD2 covers 7 bases. The CDR3 consists of 15 residues. V shed 4 bases, J shed 3 bases, and the junction held 10 bases outside the gene matches. Germline CDR1 SGHKS, CDR2 YYEKEE (reference sequence). CDR3 loop: CASSVASGWNYEQYF. DNA of the CDR3: TGTGCCAGCAGCGTTGCTAGCGGATGGAACTACGAGCAGTACTTC.

The table lists this clonotype with many counts. The chain joins TRBV11-2 to TRBJ2-7; D gene unclear. The germline V gene encodes CDR1 SGHAT and CDR2 FQNNGV. The CDR3 is 11 residues long. V was clipped by 1 base and J by 6 bases, with 4 bases between them. CDR3 sequence reads: CASSLVAEQYF. The CDR3 bases are TGTGCCAGCAGCTTAGTTGCCGAGCAGTACTTC.

This clonotype was detected only a few times. The gene calls are TRBV29-1 and TRBJ2-2, with 7 bases fitting TRBD2. This CDR3 is built from 15 residues. CDR1 SQVTM and CDR2 ANQGSEA come from the germline V gene. Here the CDR3 DNA reads TGCAGTCGTTTGGCCCCATCGGGGGAGGGCGGGGAGCTGTTTTTT. Its translation: CSRLAPSGEGGELFF.

This clonotype was seen repeatedly, ten times or more. This chain links TRBV5-8 with TRBJ1-4; no definite D call. Trimming left V 0 bases short and J 4 bases short, with 7 bases between. CDR1 is SGHTS, CDR2 YDEGEE, per germline. The CDR3 loop spans 14 amino acids. CDR3 sequence reads: CASSLVRRNEKLFF. The CDR3 region has the DNA TGTGCCAGCAGCTTGGTCAGGCGTAATGAAAAACTGTTTTTT. Full variable domain (remainder filled in from reference TRBV5-8 and TRBJ1-4): EAGVTQSPTHLIKTRGQQATLRCSPISGHTSVYWYQQALGLGLQFLLWYDEGEERNRGNFPPRFSGRQFPNYSSELNVNALELEDSALYLCASSLVRRNEKLFFGSGTQLSVL.

J is TRBJ2-7 and V is TRBV9; D is ambiguous. Per germline, CDR1 SGDLS and CDR2 YYNGEE. The CDR3 length is 16 residues. The germline V and J ends were trimmed by 4 bases and 0 bases, with 17 bases remaining between them. CDR3 protein: CASSPWRGIRSYEQYF. CDR3 nucleotide sequence: TGTGCCAGCAGCCCCTGGAGAGGAATCCGCTCCTACGAGCAGTACTTC.

V is TRBV4-1 and J is TRBJ2-7, with unresolved D. The J call is doubtful: the DNA matches TRBJ2-1 better. Germline CDR1 is MGHRA and CDR2 is YSYEKL. The CDR3 extends over 14 amino acids. The CDR3 spells CASSQAAHNYEQFF. The CDR3 nucleotides read TGCGCCAGCAGCCAGGCAGCCCACAACTACGAGCAGTTCTTC.

This clonotype was picked up many times. The rearrangement joins TRBV4-2 to TRBJ2-7, with D unclear. Germline values: CDR1 LGHNA, CDR2 YNFKEQ. The CDR3 has 17 amino acids. V was pared by 0 bases and J by 4 bases, with 19 bases between. The CDR3 protein is CASSQDQQTRRPYEQYF. In DNA form, the CDR3 reads TGTGCCAGCAGCCAAGATCAACAGACAAGGAGACCTTACGAGCAGTACTTC.

This clonotype was seen repeatedly, ten times or more. The chain combines TRBV7-2 with TRBJ1-4, with D possibly TRBD1 on 6 matching bases. Germline lookup yields CDR1 SGHTA and CDR2 FQGNSA. V lost 2 bases and J 5 bases, leaving 15 bases between the germline ends. The CDR3 totals 16 residues. CDR3 coding DNA: TGTGCCAGCAGCTTACGGGGGGGGCAGGCCAATGAAAAACTGTTTTTT. Its translation is CASSLRGGQANEKLFF.

This clonotype occurred many times. The chain uses TRBV2 and TRBJ2-7; D unclear. The V gene lost 7 bases and the J gene lost 7 bases, with 11 bases spanning the gap. Germline V lookup: CDR1 SNHLY, CDR2 FYNNEI. The CDR3 runs 11 residues. DNA of the CDR3: TGTGCCAGCACCAGTTTCGGGGAGCAGTACTTC. Protein product: CASTSFGEQYF.

This clonotype was found a few times. The CDR3 spells CSGGPTRVTEAFF. Written as DNA, the CDR3 is TGCAGCGGTGGCCCCACCAGGGTAACTGAAGCTTTCTTT. The chain uses TRBV29-1 and TRBJ1-1; weak D call: TRBD1 (5 bases). Germline V gene lookup returns CDR1 SQVTM and CDR2 ANQGSEA. Trimming took off 7 bases at V and 5 bases at J, with 17 bases between the two ends. This CDR3 region has 13 residues.

The chain recombines TRBV3-1 with TRBJ2-2, with D perhaps TRBD2 (5 bases). Trimming removed 6 bases at V and 3 bases at J, with 11 bases between. Per the germline V gene, CDR1 is LGHDT and CDR2 is YNNKEL (reference sequence). The length of the CDR3 is 14 residues. As DNA, the CDR3 is TGTGCCAGCAGTCCCGGGGAATACACCGGGGAGCTGTTTTTT. It translates to CASSPGEYTGELFF.

This clonotype was seen repeatedly, ten times or more. The chain is built from TRBV7-9 and TRBJ1-1; no firm D call. The CDR3 covers 13 residues. V dropped 7 bases and J dropped 1 base, with 10 bases sitting between them. The germline CDR1 and CDR2 sequences are SEHNR and FQNEAQ (reference sequence). The CDR3 DNA follows: TGTGCCAGCACCCCCCCTAGGAACACTGAAGCTTTCTTT. Protein sequence: CASTPPRNTEAFF.

The CDR3 here is CLVRKVGYEQYF. CDR3 DNA sequence: TGCCTGGTGCGGAAGGTCGGCTACGAGCAGTACTTC. This chain uses TRBV20-1 with TRBJ2-7; the D is unclear. The CDR3 consists of 12 residues. From germline, CDR1 is DFQATT and CDR2 SNEGSKA (reference sequence).

This clonotype was recorded a few times. A much larger clone lies a single base off, so this may be a read error. V usage is TRBV28 and J usage is TRBJ2-1; 9 nucleotides line up with TRBD1. The germline V gene has CDR1 MDHEN and CDR2 SYDVKM. V lost 1 base and J lost 2; bases outside the gene matches: 18. The length of the CDR3 is 21 residues. In DNA form, the CDR3 reads TGTGCCAGCAGTTTATTTTACAGTGAGGGACAGGGAATAGGCACCTACAATGAGCAGTTCTTC. Amino acids: CASSLFYSEGQGIGTYNEQFF.

Many counts were recorded for this clonotype. The CDR3 DNA is TGCAGTGCTACCACAACGCTAGCGGGAGTGATGGATACGCAGTATTTT. Translated, it gives CSATTTLAGVMDTQYF. The chain uses TRBV20-1 and TRBJ2-3, with 10 positions matching TRBD2. Germline assignment: CDR1 DFQATT and CDR2 SNEGSKA (reference sequence). The CDR3 consists of 16 residues. J lost 6 bases, V lost 4 bases, and 13 bases had no gene match.

The chain is built from TRBV19 and TRBJ2-2, with D maybe TRBD2 (6 bases). CDR1 and CDR2 (germline): LNHDA, SQIVND (reference sequence). V lost 3 bases, J lost 6 bases, and 8 bases lay in between. The CDR3 loop spans 13 amino acids. Here the CDR3 DNA reads TGTGCCAGTAGTATTTGGGAGGCCGGGGAGCTGTTTTTT. Amino acids: CASSIWEAGELFF.

This clonotype occurred many times. The chain links TRBV20-1 to TRBJ1-1, with TRBD1 as a possible D gene (6 bases). Looked up from germline, CDR1 is DFQATT and CDR2 is SNEGSKA (reference sequence). V lost 0 bases and J 10 bases, leaving 15 bases between the germline ends. The CDR3 sequence is 13 residues long. This chain's CDR3 is CSARESLEGGAFF. CDR3 nucleotide sequence: TGCAGTGCTAGAGAGAGCCTTGAGGGGGGAGCTTTCTTT.

This rearrangement joins TRBV6-1 to TRBJ2-5; D is uncertain. Germline CDR1 reads MNHNS; CDR2 reads SASEGT. CDR3 length: 15 amino acids. Trimming took off 5 bases at V and 4 bases at J, with 17 bases between the two ends. The DNA for the CDR3 is TGTGCCAGCAGTCCCCATGCCGAGCGAGTAGAGACCCAGTACTTC. The encoded protein is CASSPHAERVETQYF.

This clonotype appeared many times. The chain employs TRBV20-1 and TRBJ2-4; either TRBD1 or TRBD2 may fit D (5 bases each). The germline V gene has CDR1 DFQATT and CDR2 SNEGSKA (reference sequence). CDR3 length: 19 residues. The V end lost 0 bases, the J end lost 0 bases, and 21 bases lay between the germline ends. This CDR3 reads CSARDPTGKRDLAKNIQYF. CDR3 sequence (DNA): TGCAGTGCTAGAGATCCCACAGGAAAGAGGGACCTAGCCAAAAACATTCAGTACTTC.

This clonotype was recorded at least ten times. As DNA, the CDR3 is TGTGCCAGCAGCCGTCTAGCGGGGGGGAGCTCCTACAATGAGCAGTTCTTC. Translation: CASSRLAGGSSYNEQFF. This rearrangement joins TRBV7-2 to TRBJ2-1; TRBD2 matches 12 bases. The CDR3 has 17 amino acids. With 5 bases clipped from V and 0 bases from J, the junction kept 5 bases outside the gene matches. Germline CDR1 reads SGHTA; CDR2 reads FQGNSA. The variable domain in full, with the rest retrieved from reference TRBV7-2 and TRBJ2-1, is GAGVSQSPSNKVTEKGKDVELRCDPISGHTALYWYRQSLGQGLEFLIYFQGNSAPDKSGLPSDRFSAERTGGSVSTLTIQRTQQEDSAVYLCASSRLAGGSSYNEQFFGPGTRLTVL.

This clonotype has just a few counts. The gene calls are TRBV20-1 and TRBJ2-7; D is possibly TRBD2 (5 bases). Germline values: CDR1 DFQATT, CDR2 SNEGSKA (reference sequence). V shed 6 bases and J shed 3 bases, with 21 bases lying between them. The CDR3 extends over 15 amino acids. The CDR3 region is CSAHPGQRLNYEQYF. In nucleotides, the CDR3 is TGCAGTGCCCACCCCGGGCAGAGACTAAACTACGAGCAGTACTTC.

This clonotype was recorded many times. The chain has TRBV6-2 or TRBV6-3 and TRBJ1-5; maybe TRBD1 (6 bases). Germline V CDR1 and CDR2: MNHEY, SVGEGT. The CDR3 spans 14 residues. Trimming took 0 bases from V and 7 from J, leaving 10 bases between them. In DNA, the CDR3 is TGTGCCAGCAGTTACTCGAGGGGGGGCCAGCCCCAGCATTTT. Its protein product is CASSYSRGGQPQHF.

CDR3 region: CSARWGRGNSPLHF. CDR3 sequence (DNA): TGCAGTGCTAGGTGGGGCAGGGGGAATTCACCCCTCCACTTT. The chain employs TRBV20-1 and TRBJ1-6, with 7 bases identical to TRBD1. Germline loops: CDR1 DFQATT, CDR2 SNEGSKA (reference sequence). The ends lost 3 bases at V and 7 bases at J; junction bases unmatched: 6. The CDR3 has 14 residues.

The chain recombines TRBV6-6 with TRBJ2-7, with 9 bases that match TRBD2. The CDR3 sequence is 16 residues long. J was trimmed by 1 base and V by 1 base; bases with no gene match: 5. In germline, CDR1 is MNHNY, CDR2 SVGAGI (reference sequence). CDR3 protein: CASSYWAGGPSYEQYF. CDR3 DNA sequence: TGTGCCAGCAGTTACTGGGCGGGAGGGCCTTCCTACGAGCAGTACTTC.

The chain recombines TRBV3-1 with TRBJ2-7; TRBD2 agrees at 12 bases. The CDR3 has 16 amino acids. Germline assignment: CDR1 LGHDT and CDR2 YNNKEL (reference sequence). V shed 4 bases and J 3 bases; nucleotides not matched to a gene: 7. The CDR3 DNA is TGTGCCAGCAGCCCGATCTCGGGACTAGCGGGCTACGAGCAGTACTTC. Protein product: CASSPISGLAGYEQYF.

This clonotype was recorded at least ten times. Here the CDR3 reads CASSHSHGGSYEQYF. The DNA of the CDR3 is TGCGCCAGCAGCCACTCCCACGGGGGGAGCTACGAGCAGTACTTC. The genes are TRBV4-3 and TRBJ2-7; 7 bases are a match to TRBD2. CDR1 LGHNA and CDR2 YSLEER come from the germline V gene. The CDR3 is 15 residues long. With V trimmed by 3 bases and J by 3 bases, 8 bases remained unmatched.